The subject of this entry is one T cell receptor (beta chain). Germline-derived CDR1 and CDR2 are SGHRS and YFSETQ. Germline trimming cut 1 base from V and 5 bases from J; bases unmatched to any gene: 9. This CDR3 is built from 15 residues. The record originates from a study of cytomegalovirus exposure and HLA in healthy donors. Vbeta (60) and Jbeta (13) primers were used in the PCR. Libraries were prepared by immunoSEQ multiplex PCR; TCRdb keeps only in-frame clonotypes and omits some of them. The sample holds some 180,000 clones, just over 75% seen once. The source material was PBMCs. This sequence joins TRBV5-1 and TRBJ2-7, with 7 bases aligning to TRBD1. This receptor was obtained from a man aged 18 to 29 in good health and CMV-seronegative. DNA of the CDR3: TGCGCCAGCAGCTTGTTAGGGGGCGAGGATCACGAGCAGTACTTC. This gives the protein CASSLLGGEDHEQYF.